These 9 T cell receptor beta chains were sequenced from one sample in a study of OX40 agonist ivuxolimab in advanced cancers. Library preparation employed the immunoSEQ multiplex PCR assay. TCRdb carries this immuneACCESS record with in-frame sequences only. Its versions omit some clonotypes, under half of them owing to an unresolved V gene in the studies checked, with the rest unexplained. This sample has some 60,000 clones in its table, and roughly nine tenths of those were observed once. The ten largest clonotypes hold 16% of the sample. Material: CD4+ or CD8+ T cells sorted from blood, obtained in a trial of the OX40 agonist ivuxolimab. The receptors were gathered from an adult with an advanced solid tumor such as melanoma, head and neck, liver or kidney cancer.

This sequence joins TRBV9 and TRBJ2-1; maybe TRBD1 (6 bases). Germline assignment: CDR1 SGDLS and CDR2 YYNGEE. The CDR3 has 14 residues. V was trimmed by 1 base and J by 8 bases, leaving 13 bases between them. CDR3 sequence: CASSVRGSGDEQFF. CDR3 coding DNA: TGTGCCAGCAGCGTAAGGGGGTCTGGTGATGAGCAGTTCTTC.

The V and J genes are TRBV9 and TRBJ1-1; D ambiguous. This CDR3 has 16 residues. The germline V gene has CDR1 SGDLS and CDR2 YYNGEE. With 9 bases removed from V and 1 base from J, the gap between germline ends came to 22 bases. CDR3 nucleotide sequence: TGTGCCAACTTCCGGCCTCTTTCGACGGAGAACACTGAAGCTTTCTTT. It yields the protein CANFRPLSTENTEAFF.

The CDR3 nucleotides are TGTGCCAGCAGTCAACCGGGACAGGGAGTTTATGGCTACACCTTC. Translating gives CASSQPGQGVYGYTF. V gene TRBV27 combines with J gene TRBJ1-2; 9 bases match TRBD1. Germline V gene sequence: CDR1 MNHEY, CDR2 SMNVEV (reference sequence). V shed 5 bases and J 5 bases; nucleotides not matched to a gene: 9. CDR3 size: 15 residues.

The CDR3 is CASSLGVDNEQFF. The DNA for the CDR3 is TGTGCCAGCAGCTTAGGGGTGGACAATGAGCAGTTCTTC. The chain combines TRBV7-3 with TRBJ2-1; D unresolved. From germline, CDR1 is SGHTA and CDR2 FQGTGA. CDR3 length: 13 residues. Trimming pared 2 bases from V and 5 bases from J, leaving 7 bases between.

V and J are TRBV15 and TRBJ2-1; weak D call: TRBD1 (5 bases). This CDR3 is 12 amino acids long. The ends were cut back, 4 bases at V and 10 bases at J, with 11 bases in the middle. Per germline, CDR1 LNHNV and CDR2 YYDKDF (reference sequence). CDR3 DNA: TGTGCCACCAGCACCAGGGTAAACGAGCAGTTCTTC. Encoded protein: CATSTRVNEQFF.

This clone was recorded only once. This rearrangement joins TRBV28 to TRBJ1-1, with 8 bases lining up with TRBD1. Trimming removed 5 bases from V and 0 bases from J; junction bases left unmatched: 8. Germline CDR1 MDHEN, CDR2 SYDVKM. The CDR3 has 16 amino acids. The CDR3 region is CASSRRQGRMNTEAFF. CDR3 nucleotides: TGTGCCAGCAGTCGGCGACAGGGGAGAATGAACACTGAAGCTTTCTTT.

The rearrangement joins TRBV7-8 to TRBJ2-1; the D gene is possibly TRBD2 (5 bases). The germline gives CDR1 SGHVS, CDR2 FQNEAQ. V dropped 0 bases and J dropped 1 base, with 16 bases sitting between them. This CDR3 has 18 residues. DNA for the CDR3: TGTGCCAGCAGCTTAGCGCATTTAGCGTCCATTTCCTACAATGAGCAGTTCTTC. Amino acid sequence: CASSLAHLASISYNEQFF.

The V and J genes are TRBV19 and TRBJ1-1, with no clear D. V was clipped by 1 base and J by 0 bases, with 6 bases between them. Germline V gene data show CDR1 as LNHDA and CDR2 as SQIVND (reference sequence). CDR3 length equals 14 residues. This chain's CDR3 is CASSIGQLNTEAFF. CDR3 bases: TGTGCCAGTAGTATAGGACAACTGAACACTGAAGCTTTCTTT.

The chain is built from TRBV25-1 and TRBJ1-4; D remains ambiguous. The CDR3 is 16 amino acids. V lost 4 bases and J 0 bases, leaving 12 bases between the germline ends. Germline CDR1 reads MGHDK; CDR2 reads SYGVNS. The CDR3 bases are TGTGCCAGCAGTGGGTTTTACGGTGCAACTAATGAAAAACTGTTTTTT. Residues: CASSGFYGATNEKLFF.